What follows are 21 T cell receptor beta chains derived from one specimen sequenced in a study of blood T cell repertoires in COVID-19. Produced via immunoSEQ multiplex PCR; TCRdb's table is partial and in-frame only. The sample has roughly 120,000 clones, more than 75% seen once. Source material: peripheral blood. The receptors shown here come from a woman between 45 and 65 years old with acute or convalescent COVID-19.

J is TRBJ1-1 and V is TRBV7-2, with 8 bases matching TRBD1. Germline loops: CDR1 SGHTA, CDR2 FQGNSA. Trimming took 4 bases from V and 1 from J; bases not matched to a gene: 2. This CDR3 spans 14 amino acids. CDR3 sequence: CASSSRGPNTEAFF. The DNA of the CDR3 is TGTGCCAGCAGCTCCAGGGGGCCGAACACTGAAGCTTTCTTT.

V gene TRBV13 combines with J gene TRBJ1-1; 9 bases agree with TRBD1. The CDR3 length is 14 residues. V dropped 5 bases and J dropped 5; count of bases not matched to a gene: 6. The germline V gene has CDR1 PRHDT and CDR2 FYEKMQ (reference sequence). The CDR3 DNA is TGTGCCAGCAGCCCGGGGACAGGGAGGACTGAAGCTTTCTTT. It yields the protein CASSPGTGRTEAFF.

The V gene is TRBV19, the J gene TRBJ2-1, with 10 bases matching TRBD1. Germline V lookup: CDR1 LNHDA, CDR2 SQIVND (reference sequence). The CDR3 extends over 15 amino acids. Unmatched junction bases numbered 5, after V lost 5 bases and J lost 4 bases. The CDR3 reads CASSPTGGGYNEQFF. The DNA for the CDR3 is TGTGCCAGTAGTCCGACAGGGGGCGGGTACAATGAGCAGTTCTTC.

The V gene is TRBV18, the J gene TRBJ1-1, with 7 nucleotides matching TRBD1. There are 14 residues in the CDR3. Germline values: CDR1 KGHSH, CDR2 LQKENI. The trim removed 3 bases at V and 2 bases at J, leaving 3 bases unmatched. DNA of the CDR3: TGTGCCAGCTCACCGAACAGGGGAAACACTGAAGCTTTCTTT. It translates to CASSPNRGNTEAFF.

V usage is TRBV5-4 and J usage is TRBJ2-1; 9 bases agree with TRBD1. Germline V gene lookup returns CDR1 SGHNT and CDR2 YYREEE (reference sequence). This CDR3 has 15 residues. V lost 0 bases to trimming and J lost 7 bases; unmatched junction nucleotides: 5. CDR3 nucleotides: TGTGCCAGCAGCTTGGTTGGACAGGGGTTAAATGAGCAGTTCTTC. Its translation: CASSLVGQGLNEQFF.

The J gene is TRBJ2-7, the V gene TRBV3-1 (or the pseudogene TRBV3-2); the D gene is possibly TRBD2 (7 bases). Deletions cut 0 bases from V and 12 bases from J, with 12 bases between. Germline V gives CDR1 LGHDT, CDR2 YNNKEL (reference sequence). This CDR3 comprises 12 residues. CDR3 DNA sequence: TGTGCCAGCAGCCAAGAAGGGGGAGGGTCGTACTTC. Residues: CASSQEGGGSYF.

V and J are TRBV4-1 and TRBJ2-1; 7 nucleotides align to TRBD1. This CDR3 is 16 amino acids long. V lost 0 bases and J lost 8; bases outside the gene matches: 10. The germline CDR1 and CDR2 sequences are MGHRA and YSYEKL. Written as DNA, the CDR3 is TGCGCCAGCAGCCAAGATGGCGGGTACAGGGGACATGAGCAGTTCTTC. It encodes CASSQDGGYRGHEQFF.

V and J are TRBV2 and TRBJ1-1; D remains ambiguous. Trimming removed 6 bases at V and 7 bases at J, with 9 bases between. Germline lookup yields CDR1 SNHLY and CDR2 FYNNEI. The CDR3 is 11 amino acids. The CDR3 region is CASREAGEAFF. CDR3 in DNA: TGTGCCAGCAGAGAGGCGGGTGAAGCTTTCTTT.

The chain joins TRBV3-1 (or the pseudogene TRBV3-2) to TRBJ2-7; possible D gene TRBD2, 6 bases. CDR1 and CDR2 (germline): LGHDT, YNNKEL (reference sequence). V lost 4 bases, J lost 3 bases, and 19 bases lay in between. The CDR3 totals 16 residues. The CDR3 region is CASSPSGSRVHYEQYF. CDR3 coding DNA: TGTGCCAGCAGCCCGAGCGGGTCGCGAGTCCACTACGAGCAGTACTTC.

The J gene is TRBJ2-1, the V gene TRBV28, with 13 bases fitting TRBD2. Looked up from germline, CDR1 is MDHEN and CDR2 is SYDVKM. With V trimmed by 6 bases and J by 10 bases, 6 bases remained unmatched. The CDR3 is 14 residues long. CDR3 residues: CASRPGLAGREQFF. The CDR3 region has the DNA TGTGCCAGCAGACCGGGACTAGCGGGGAGGGAGCAGTTCTTC.

The CDR3 sequence: CASSPGLAGGYEQYF. CDR3 in DNA: TGTGCCAGCAGCCCGGGGCTAGCGGGAGGGTACGAGCAGTACTTC. This chain connects TRBV14 to TRBJ2-7; 12 bases match TRBD2. The V gene's germline CDR1 is SGHDN and CDR2 FVKESK. This CDR3 comprises 15 residues. V gave up 4 bases and J gave up 4 bases; unmatched junction bases: 5.

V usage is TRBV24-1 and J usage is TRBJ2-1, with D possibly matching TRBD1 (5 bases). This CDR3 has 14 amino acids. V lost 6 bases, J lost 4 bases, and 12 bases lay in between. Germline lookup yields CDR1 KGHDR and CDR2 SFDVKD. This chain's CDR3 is CATSSSTGYNEQFF. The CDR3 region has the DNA TGTGCCACCAGTTCATCAACAGGTTACAATGAGCAGTTCTTC.

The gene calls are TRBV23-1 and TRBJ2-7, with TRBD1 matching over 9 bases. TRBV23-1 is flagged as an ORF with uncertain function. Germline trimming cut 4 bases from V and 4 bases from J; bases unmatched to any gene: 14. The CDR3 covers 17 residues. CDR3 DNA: TGCGCCAGCAGTCGACCCTTCGGGACAGGGAAACGGTACGAGCAGTACTTC. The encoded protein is CASSRPFGTGKRYEQYF.

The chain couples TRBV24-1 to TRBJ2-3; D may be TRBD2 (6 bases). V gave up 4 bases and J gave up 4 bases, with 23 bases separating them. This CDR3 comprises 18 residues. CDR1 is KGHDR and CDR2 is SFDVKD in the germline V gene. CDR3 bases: TGTGCCACCAGTGAGGGCAGCCGGGACTTACAGTACCCAGATACGCAGTATTTT. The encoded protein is CATSEGSRDLQYPDTQYF.

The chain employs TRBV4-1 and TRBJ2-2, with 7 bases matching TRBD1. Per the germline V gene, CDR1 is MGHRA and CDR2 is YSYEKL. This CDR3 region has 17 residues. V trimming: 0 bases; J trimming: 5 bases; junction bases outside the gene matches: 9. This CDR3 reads CASSQDIGGVFTGELFF. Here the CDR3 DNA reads TGCGCCAGCAGCCAAGATATAGGGGGCGTATTTACCGGGGAGCTGTTTTTT.

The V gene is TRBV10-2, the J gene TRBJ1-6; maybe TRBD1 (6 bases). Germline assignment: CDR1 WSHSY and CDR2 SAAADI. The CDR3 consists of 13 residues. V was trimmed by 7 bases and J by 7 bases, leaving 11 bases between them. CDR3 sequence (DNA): TGCGCCAGCACACGGCAGGGGAATTCACCCCTCCACTTT. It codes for CASTRQGNSPLHF.

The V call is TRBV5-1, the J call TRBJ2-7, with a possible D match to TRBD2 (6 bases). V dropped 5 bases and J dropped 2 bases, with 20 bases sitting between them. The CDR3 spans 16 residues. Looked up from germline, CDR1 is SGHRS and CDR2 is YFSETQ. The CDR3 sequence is CASRPGTDGWAYEQYF. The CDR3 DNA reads TGCGCCAGCAGACCCGGGACTGATGGTTGGGCCTACGAGCAGTACTTC.

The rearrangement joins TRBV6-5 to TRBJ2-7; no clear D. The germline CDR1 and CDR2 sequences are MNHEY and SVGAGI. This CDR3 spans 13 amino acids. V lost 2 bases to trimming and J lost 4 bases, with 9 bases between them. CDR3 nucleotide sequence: TGTGCCAGCAGTTACCTGGGCCAATACGAGCAGTACTTC. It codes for CASSYLGQYEQYF.

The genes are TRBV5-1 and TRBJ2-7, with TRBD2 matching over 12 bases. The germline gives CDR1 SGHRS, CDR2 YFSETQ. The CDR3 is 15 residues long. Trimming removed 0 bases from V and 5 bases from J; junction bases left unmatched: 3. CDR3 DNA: TGCGCCAGCAGCTTGGACAGACTAGCGGGAGACGAGCAGTACTTC. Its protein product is CASSLDRLAGDEQYF.

Here the CDR3 DNA reads TGTGCCAGCAGCTCCCCCAGCACCGGGGAGCTGTTTTTT. Its translation is CASSSPSTGELFF. The rearrangement uses TRBV11-2 and TRBJ2-2; no reliable D call. CDR3 size: 13 residues. Germline values: CDR1 SGHAT, CDR2 FQNNGV. V shed 4 bases and J shed 4 bases, with 7 bases lying between them.

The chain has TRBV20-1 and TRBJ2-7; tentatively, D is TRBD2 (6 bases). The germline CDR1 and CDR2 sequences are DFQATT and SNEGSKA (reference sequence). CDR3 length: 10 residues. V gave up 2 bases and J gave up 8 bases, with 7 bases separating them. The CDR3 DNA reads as TGCAGTGCTAGACGGGAGAAGCAGTACTTC. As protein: CSARREKQYF.